This entry lists 32 T cell receptor beta chains sequenced from one sample in a study of blood T cells in healthy people across ages. Through a sample-barcoded 5' primer and a J-beta primer mix, a second PCR was run for roughly 6 to 12 cycles. TCRdb analysed the 5' RACE reads with MiXCR anew, one entry per CDR3 protein. The sample records 700,000 to 1,000,000 distinct CDR3 sequences, roughly 44% being singletons. Sequenced sample: blood. These receptors were taken from a man between 60 and 70 years old in good health.

This sequence joins TRBV4-1 and TRBJ2-1; 11 bases map to TRBD1. Germline trimming cut 1 base from V and 6 bases from J; bases unmatched to any gene: 5. The V gene's germline CDR1 is MGHRA and CDR2 YSYEKL. The CDR3 covers 16 residues. The CDR3 sequence is CASSQAPGQGVNEQFF. The CDR3, as DNA: TGCGCCAGCAGCCAAGCGCCGGGACAGGGGGTCAATGAGCAGTTCTTC.

The rearrangement joins TRBV11-2 to TRBJ2-7; the match to TRBD2 covers 8 bases. The CDR3 extends over 15 amino acids. Trimming took 0 bases from V and 6 from J; bases not matched to a gene: 7. Germline CDR1 is SGHAT and CDR2 is FQNNGV. CDR3 loop: CASSLEASGLAEQYF. The CDR3 bases are TGTGCCAGCAGCTTAGAGGCTAGCGGGTTAGCCGAGCAGTACTTC.

Ten or more counts support this clonotype. The V call is TRBV12-3 or TRBV12-4, the J call TRBJ2-5; D gene ambiguous. V dropped 5 bases and J dropped 5 bases, with 6 bases sitting between them. The CDR3 is 11 amino acids. The DNA of the CDR3 is TGTGCCAGCAGTCGTCGGGAGACCCAGTACTTC. It specifies CASSRRETQYF.

The chain employs TRBV10-3 and TRBJ2-5; D might be TRBD1 (8 bases). Germline V lookup: CDR1 ENHRY, CDR2 SYGVKD. V lost 8 bases and J lost 5, with 15 bases in between. The CDR3 sequence is 13 residues long. CDR3 residues: CAISTGGEETQYF. The CDR3, as DNA: TGTGCCATCTCCACAGGGGGGGAGGAGACCCAGTACTTC.

This clonotype was recorded once. This rearrangement joins TRBV29-1 to TRBJ1-4; no clear D. There are 12 residues in the CDR3. Per the germline V gene, CDR1 is SQVTM and CDR2 is ANQGSEA. Trimming removed 4 bases at V and 10 bases at J, with 13 bases between. CDR3 nucleotides: TGCAGCGTTGGAGGGATCCGTGGAAAACTGTTTTTT. Its protein is CSVGGIRGKLFF.

The chain employs TRBV5-1 and TRBJ2-1, with D uncertain. CDR3 length: 15 amino acids. Trimming left V 4 bases short and J 0 bases short, with 11 bases between. The germline V gene encodes CDR1 SGHRS and CDR2 YFSETQ. The CDR3 loop is CASSQQPSSYNEQFF. The DNA for the CDR3 is TGCGCCAGCAGCCAACAGCCGAGCTCCTACAATGAGCAGTTCTTC. The full variable domain, completed using reference TRBV5-1 and TRBJ2-1, is KAGVTQTPRYLIKTRGQQVTLSCSPISGHRSVSWYQQTPGQGLQFLFEYFSETQRNKGNFPGRFSGRQFSNSRSEMNVSTLELGDSALYLCASSQQPSSYNEQFFGPGTRLTVL.

This clonotype came up a few times. The chain couples TRBV7-8 to TRBJ2-1, with TRBD1 matching 8 bases. This CDR3 is built from 14 residues. V was pared by 2 bases and J by 7 bases, with 4 bases of the junction left unmatched. The V gene's germline CDR1 is SGHVS and CDR2 FQNEAQ. The CDR3 bases are TGTGCCAGCAGCTTATTCAGGGGGCGGAATGAGCAGTTCTTC. It codes for CASSLFRGRNEQFF.

The chain uses TRBV20-1 and TRBJ2-5; D is uncertain. Trimming pared 6 bases from V and 2 bases from J, leaving 19 bases between. Germline V CDR1 and CDR2: DFQATT, SNEGSKA (reference sequence). This CDR3 is built from 15 residues. The CDR3 reads CSAKFVSRLQETQYF. CDR3 bases: TGCAGTGCGAAGTTCGTCAGCCGATTACAAGAGACCCAGTACTTC.

J is TRBJ1-1 and V is TRBV20-1; D call uncertain. V was trimmed by 3 bases and J by 8 bases, leaving 13 bases between them. The germline V gene has CDR1 DFQATT and CDR2 SNEGSKA (reference sequence). This CDR3 contains 12 residues. The DNA of the CDR3 is TGCAGTGCTAGCAATAGGCTACCCGAAGCTTTCTTT. It yields the protein CSASNRLPEAFF.

This chain joins TRBV29-1 and TRBJ2-5; no definite D call. Germline CDR1 is SQVTM and CDR2 is ANQGSEA. The CDR3 spans 12 residues. Here the CDR3 reads CSTYSYVETQYF. The CDR3 DNA follows: TGCAGTACGTATTCCTATGTGGAGACCCAGTACTTC.

This clonotype was counted ten times or more. This may come from a read error, since a much larger clone is one base off. This chain joins TRBV7-2 and TRBJ2-5; unclear D gene. Per the germline V gene, CDR1 is SGHTA and CDR2 is FQGNSA. This CDR3 comprises 13 residues. With 2 bases removed from V and 12 bases from J, the gap between germline ends came to 16 bases. As DNA, the CDR3 is TGTGCCAGCAGCTTACCCCCGGGCCAAAGGGAGTACTTC. Translating gives CASSLPPGQREYF.

The chain recombines TRBV4-1 with TRBJ1-2; weak D call: TRBD1 (6 bases). Trimming pared 0 bases from V and 5 bases from J, leaving 19 bases between. Germline assignment: CDR1 MGHRA and CDR2 YSYEKL. The CDR3 loop spans 17 amino acids. The CDR3 DNA is TGCGCCAGCAGCCAAGATCCTGCAGGGTGGGACACTTATGGCTACACCTTC. Its protein product is CASSQDPAGWDTYGYTF.

The sample holds a few counts of this clonotype. The V and J genes are TRBV29-1 and TRBJ1-2, with D perhaps matching TRBD1 (5 bases). The V and J ends lost 4 bases and 4 bases respectively, with 10 bases between them. CDR1 SQVTM and CDR2 ANQGSEA come from the germline V gene. CDR3 length: 12 amino acids. CDR3 coding DNA: TGCAGCGTTGTCATCCAGGGCTATGGCTACACCTTC. Its translation is CSVVIQGYGYTF.

Comments on this clonotype: At one boundary the junction diverges from the germline segment, which might be a read error. In nucleotides, the CDR3 is TGTGCCAGCAGCTTGGCGGGCGCGGCAGATGCGCAGTATTTT. The encoded protein is CASSLAGAADAQYF. The V and J genes are TRBV5-8 and TRBJ2-3; D call uncertain. The CDR3 runs 14 residues. CDR1 and CDR2 from the germline V gene are SGHTS and YDEGEE.

The rearrangement joins TRBV29-1 to TRBJ1-1; D unresolved. Germline values: CDR1 SQVTM, CDR2 ANQGSEA. The CDR3 runs 11 residues. V lost 5 bases, J lost 4 bases, and 8 bases lay in between. The CDR3 nucleotides read TGCAGCGTTCGTAGAAGCACTGAAGCTTTCTTT. It specifies CSVRRSTEAFF.

This clonotype was recorded a few times. The rearrangement joins TRBV4-1 to TRBJ2-7, with D possibly TRBD2 on 6 matching bases. Trimming took off 0 bases at V and 3 bases at J, with 12 bases between the two ends. The CDR3 totals 15 residues. Germline lookup yields CDR1 MGHRA and CDR2 YSYEKL. The CDR3 is CASSQDYGGLYEQYF. CDR3 sequence (DNA): TGCGCCAGCAGCCAAGATTACGGGGGACTCTACGAGCAGTACTTC.

The chain has TRBV7-2 and TRBJ2-5; D gene ambiguous. CDR1 and CDR2 (germline): SGHTA, FQGNSA. This CDR3 is 13 amino acids long. Trimming cost V 1 base and J 11 bases, with 14 bases left between them. This CDR3 is CASSLGPNGEQYF. The CDR3 DNA reads TGTGCCAGCAGCTTAGGCCCTAATGGTGAGCAGTACTTC.

This clonotype was seen a few times. This rearrangement joins TRBV18 to TRBJ1-6; D not resolved. CDR1 is KGHSH, CDR2 LQKENI, per germline. The CDR3 has 14 amino acids. Trimming cost V 1 base and J 9 bases, with 10 bases left between them. The CDR3 sequence is CASSPQGKISPLHF. The CDR3 coding sequence is TGTGCCAGCTCACCACAGGGAAAAATTTCACCCCTCCACTTT.

The V call is TRBV20-1, the J call TRBJ2-1; 10 bases line up with TRBD2. Germline V gene data show CDR1 as DFQATT and CDR2 as SNEGSKA (reference sequence). Unmatched junction bases numbered 6, after V lost 3 bases and J lost 4 bases. CDR3 length equals 15 residues. The CDR3 region is CSASIGLAAYNEQFF. The CDR3 coding sequence is TGCAGTGCTAGCATAGGACTAGCGGCTTACAATGAGCAGTTCTTC.

In the case of this clonotype: At one boundary the junction diverges from the germline segment, which might be a read error. The chain links TRBV11-2 to TRBJ2-1; no definite D call. This CDR3 has 14 residues. Per germline, CDR1 SGHAT and CDR2 FQNNGV. CDR3 loop: CASQLKVSNNEQFF. The CDR3 DNA follows: TGTGCCAGCCAATTGAAGGTCTCCAACAATGAGCAGTTCTTC.

This chain connects TRBV4-1 to TRBJ2-5; 16 nucleotides agree with TRBD2. The length of the CDR3 is 19 residues. Germline CDR1 and CDR2: MGHRA and YSYEKL. J was trimmed by 2 bases and V by 5 bases; bases with no gene match: 11. CDR3 sequence: CASSGVGTSGGALQETQYF. The CDR3 DNA sequence: TGCGCCAGCAGCGGAGTCGGGACTAGCGGGGGGGCTCTTCAAGAGACCCAGTACTTC.

The J gene is TRBJ1-1, the V gene TRBV10-3; no clear D gene. This CDR3 has 13 residues. V was clipped by 6 bases and J by 3 bases, with 11 bases between them. CDR1 is ENHRY and CDR2 is SYGVKD in the germline V gene. CDR3 in DNA: TGTGCCATCAGACCGGGAGCGGACACTGAAGCTTTCTTT. Translated, it gives CAIRPGADTEAFF.

The chain has TRBV9 and TRBJ2-7; no firm D call. The germline CDR1 and CDR2 sequences are SGDLS and YYNGEE. The V and J ends lost 0 bases and 1 base respectively, with 8 bases between them. The CDR3 sequence is 14 residues long. The CDR3, as DNA: TGTGCCAGCAGCGTAGAAGACGGATCCTACGAGCAGTACTTC. Its protein product is CASSVEDGSYEQYF. Full variable domain (outside the CDR3, taken from reference TRBV9 and TRBJ2-7): DSGVTQTPKHLITATGQRVTLRCSPRSGDLSVYWYQQSLDQGLQFLIQYYNGEERAKGNILERFSAQQFPDLHSELNLSSLELGDSALYFCASSVEDGSYEQYFGPGTRLTVT.

For this clonotype: Compared with germline, one end of the junction differs, possibly owing to a read error. The rearrangement links TRBV7-2 to TRBJ2-7; TRBD2 agrees at 11 bases. This CDR3 contains 15 residues. CDR1 SGHTA and CDR2 FQGNSA come from the germline V gene. The chain's CDR3 is CSSSVAGGPTYEQYF. The DNA for the CDR3 is TGTTCCAGCAGCGTAGCGGGGGGGCCCACCTACGAGCAGTACTTC. The whole variable domain, filled in from reference TRBV7-2 and TRBJ2-7, reads GAGVSQSPSNKVTEKGKDVELRCDPISGHTALYWYRQSLGQGLEFLIYFQGNSAPDKSGLPSDRFSAERTGGSVSTLTIQRTQQEDSAVYLCSSSVAGGPTYEQYFGPGTRLTVT.

The chain employs TRBV12-3 or TRBV12-4 and TRBJ2-7; 9 positions match TRBD1. The CDR3 has 14 residues. V gave up 6 bases and J gave up 9 bases; unmatched junction bases: 12. The CDR3 sequence is CASRTGGTGYVQYF. The CDR3 nucleotides are TGTGCCAGCAGAACAGGCGGGACAGGGTATGTGCAGTACTTC.

CDR3 sequence: CSAYPDTQYF. The CDR3 DNA reads TGCAGTGCTTACCCAGATACGCAGTATTTT. The rearrangement joins TRBV20-1 to TRBJ2-3, with no clear D. The CDR3 has 10 amino acids. Per germline, CDR1 DFQATT and CDR2 SNEGSKA (reference sequence). The ends were cut back, 5 bases at V and 4 bases at J, with 4 bases in the middle.

The chain has TRBV7-8 and TRBJ2-6, with no clear D. This CDR3 region has 16 residues. Trimming shortened V by 3 bases and J by 0 bases, and 9 bases separated the two germline ends. CDR1 is SGHVS and CDR2 is FQNEAQ in the germline V gene. The CDR3 loop is CASSLQTISGANVLTF. CDR3 coding DNA: TGTGCCAGCAGCTTGCAAACAATCTCTGGGGCCAACGTCCTGACTTTC.

The rearrangement links TRBV6-2 or TRBV6-3 to TRBJ1-6, with unresolved D. The CDR3 consists of 12 residues. The V end lost 6 bases, the J end lost 5 bases, and 5 bases lay between the germline ends. Per the germline V gene, CDR1 is MNHEY and CDR2 is SVGEGT. As DNA, the CDR3 is TGTGCCAGCAGCCACAATAATTCACCCCTCCACTTT. Protein sequence: CASSHNNSPLHF.

This clonotype came up once. The V gene is TRBV5-6, the J gene TRBJ2-7; 9 nucleotides match TRBD1. Losses at the gene ends were 4 bases for V and 2 bases for J; bases not matched to a gene: 7. CDR3 length: 15 residues. The V gene's germline CDR1 is SGHDT and CDR2 YYEEEE. The CDR3 nucleotides read TGTGCCAGCAGCAACCGGGACAGGGACCCCTACGAGCAGTACTTC. Translated, it gives CASSNRDRDPYEQYF.

The rearrangement links TRBV4-3 to TRBJ2-4; 11 bases fit TRBD2. The J call could be wrong; TRBJ2-7 is a better fit for the DNA end. Germline V lookup: CDR1 LGHNA, CDR2 YSLEER. This CDR3 has 15 amino acids. The CDR3 coding sequence is TGCGCCAGCAGCCAAGCTAGCGGGAGGATGTACGAGCAGTACTTC. The encoded protein is CASSQASGRMYEQYF.

In its sample, this clonotype was seen once. The rearrangement uses TRBV9 and TRBJ1-5, with a weak D call TRBD1 (5 bases). This CDR3 has 14 amino acids. Between the trimmed V and J ends, which lost 3 bases and 5 bases, there was a span of 12 bases. Per germline, CDR1 SGDLS and CDR2 YYNGEE. CDR3 protein: CASSAGTDYQPQHF. Written as DNA, the CDR3 is TGTGCCAGCAGCGCCGGGACCGATTATCAGCCCCAGCATTTT. Full variable domain (missing parts from reference TRBV9 and TRBJ1-5): DSGVTQTPKHLITATGQRVTLRCSPRSGDLSVYWYQQSLDQGLQFLIQYYNGEERAKGNILERFSAQQFPDLHSELNLSSLELGDSALYFCASSAGTDYQPQHFGDGTRLSIL.

The chain couples TRBV20-1 to TRBJ1-5; no definite D call. Germline CDR1 is DFQATT and CDR2 is SNEGSKA (reference sequence). This CDR3 is built from 14 residues. Trimming cost V 4 bases and J 0 bases, with 10 bases left between them. CDR3 region: CSATRALSNQPQHF. DNA of the CDR3: TGCAGTGCTACAAGGGCCCTTAGCAATCAGCCCCAGCATTTT.